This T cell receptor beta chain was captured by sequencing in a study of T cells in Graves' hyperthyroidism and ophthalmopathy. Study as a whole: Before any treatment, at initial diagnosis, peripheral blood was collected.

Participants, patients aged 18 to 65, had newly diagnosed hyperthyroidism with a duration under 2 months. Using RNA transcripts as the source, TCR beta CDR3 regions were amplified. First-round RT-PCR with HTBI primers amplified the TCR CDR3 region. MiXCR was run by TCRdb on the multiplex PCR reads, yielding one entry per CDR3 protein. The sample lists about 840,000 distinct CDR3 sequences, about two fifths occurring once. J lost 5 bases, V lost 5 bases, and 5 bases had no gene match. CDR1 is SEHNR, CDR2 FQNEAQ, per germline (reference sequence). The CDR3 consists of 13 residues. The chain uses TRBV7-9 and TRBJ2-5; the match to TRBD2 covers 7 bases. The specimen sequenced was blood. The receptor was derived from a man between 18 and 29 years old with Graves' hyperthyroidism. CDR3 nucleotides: TGTGCCAGCAGCCACACTAGCGCCGAGACCCAGTACTTC. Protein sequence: CASSHTSAETQYF.